The clone carrying this TCR beta chain showed up just a few times. The data are from a study of shared clonotypes between healthy human individuals. The table came from immunoSEQ multiplex PCR; TCRdb's copy has only in-frame clones and leaves some out. Of about half a million clones in the sample, about 85% were seen once. This sequence originates from a middle-aged woman in good health. Some clones in this sample may be carry-over from other donors' samples. Sequenced: PBMCs.

DNA of the CDR3: TGTGCCTGGAGTGCGGGGGTCCCCAATGAGCAGTTCTTC. Protein: CAWSAGVPNEQFF. The V call is TRBV30, the J call TRBJ2-1; D may be TRBD2 (6 bases). The CDR3 has 13 residues. Germline CDR1 is GTSNPN and CDR2 is SVGIG (reference sequence). Trimming took off 1 base at V and 6 bases at J, with 10 bases between the two ends.